This paragraph reports one T cell receptor beta chain. This entry is derived from a study of blood T cell repertoires in COVID-19. Study context: Some COVID-19 samples were acute and others convalescent; all came from the United States, Italy and Spain. T cells, B-cell-depleted T cells, or PBMCs supplied cDNA or gDNA.

Original processing methods: Reference gene primers were amplified, and this amplification served to estimate nucleated cell counts. Sequenced by immunoSEQ multiplex PCR; TCRdb stores in-frame clones only, minus some. D and trimming were read from the DNA, whereas the V and J calls and clone size are those reported in that table. The sample comprises approximately 46,000 clones, roughly 85% of which are singletons, and less than 15% rests with the top ten. V was shortened by 11 bases and J by 0 bases, with 20 bases between the two germline ends. The germline V gene encodes CDR1 MDHEN and CDR2 SYDVKM. The CDR3 consists of 16 residues.

This rearrangement joins TRBV28 to TRBJ2-1, with a weak D call TRBD2 (5 bases). This clonotype was obtained from a woman in her 70s in a cohort sampled during active COVID-19. Specimen: peripheral blood. The CDR3: CAPLVLGVYSYNEQFF. CDR3 DNA: TGTGCCCCTCTCGTGCTGGGAGTTTACTCCTACAATGAGCAGTTCTTC. Using reference TRBV28 and TRBJ2-1 for the parts outside the CDR3, the full variable domain is DVKVTQSSRYLVKRTGEKVFLECVQDMDHENMFWYRQDPGLGLRLIYFSYDVKMKEKGDIPEGYSVSREKKERFSLILESASTNQTSMYLCAPLVLGVYSYNEQFFGPGTRLTVL.